This T cell receptor beta chain originates from a study of tumor-infiltrating lymphocytes in glioblastoma multiforme. Regarding the study as a whole: T cells were not sorted into functional subsets. Only one glioblastoma patient had TCR and mutation analysis.

With 4 bases clipped from V and 3 bases from J, the junction kept 13 bases outside the gene matches. The CDR3 runs 16 residues. The germline gives CDR1 DFQATT, CDR2 SNEGSKA (reference sequence). Three nested ARM-PCR rounds with V-beta and C-beta primers built TCRB libraries. Input was approximately 0.5 ug total RNA, reverse-transcribed with a C-beta primer. These TCRB libraries lack any described unique molecular identifiers. TCRdb redid the calling of the multiplex PCR reads with MiXCR, one entry per CDR3 protein. The table shows more than 12,000 distinct CDR3 sequences, with roughly 70% occurring only once. Concerning this clonotype: Its matching antigen is unknown.

The source material was brain tumor tissue. The sequence was obtained from a male donor with glioblastoma. This chain joins TRBV20-1 and TRBJ2-7; 9 bases are a match to TRBD1. The CDR3 protein is CSAKGTGGPGGYEQYF. For the CDR3, the DNA is TGCAGTGCTAAGGGTACAGGGGGCCCAGGGGGCTACGAGCAGTACTTC.